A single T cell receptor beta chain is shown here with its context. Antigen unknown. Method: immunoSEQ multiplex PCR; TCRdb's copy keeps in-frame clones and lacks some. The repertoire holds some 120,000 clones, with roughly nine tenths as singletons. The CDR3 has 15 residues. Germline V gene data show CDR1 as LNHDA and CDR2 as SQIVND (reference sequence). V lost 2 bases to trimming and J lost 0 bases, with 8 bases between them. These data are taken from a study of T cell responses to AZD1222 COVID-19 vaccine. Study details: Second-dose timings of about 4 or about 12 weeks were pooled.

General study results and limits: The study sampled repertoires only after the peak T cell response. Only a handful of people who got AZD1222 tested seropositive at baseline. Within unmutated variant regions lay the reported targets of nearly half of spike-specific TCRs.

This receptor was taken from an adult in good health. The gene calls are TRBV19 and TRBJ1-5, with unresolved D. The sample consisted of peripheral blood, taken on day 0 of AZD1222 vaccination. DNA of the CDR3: TGTGCCAGTAGTATAAAAGGGAATAGCAATCAGCCCCAGCATTTT. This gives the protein CASSIKGNSNQPQHF.